One T cell receptor beta chain is described in this entry. A junction boundary mismatches the germline segment, possibly from a read error. The sample comes from a study of blood T cell repertoires in COVID-19. Participant age was about 18 to 100 years, and participants resided in fewer than 25 US areas. Recovered status in Cohort 3 required two negative PCRs, clearance, or symptom resolution. Germline assignment: CDR1 MNHEY and CDR2 SVGEGT. CDR3 length equals 14 residues. How the authors handled the data: Amplifying reference gene primers gave estimates of nucleated cell counts. Assay: immunoSEQ multiplex PCR; the TCRdb copy retains only in-frame clones and omits some. V, J and clone size were drawn from that table, and D and trimming were deduced from the DNA. The sample has a few hundred thousand clones, about nine tenths seen once; the top ten hold less than 2%.

Material for sequencing was PBMCs or T cells enriched from blood (not recorded which). The gene calls are TRBV6-2 or TRBV6-3 and TRBJ2-1; 14 bases match TRBD2. The sequence was obtained from a woman aged 55 to 70 who had recovered from COVID-19. CDR3 sequence: CASNPGLAGARQVF. CDR3 sequence (DNA): TGTGCCAGCAACCCGGGACTAGCGGGAGCTCGCCAAGTCTTC.